This record covers a single T cell receptor beta chain. Its antigen is currently unknown. The TCRbeta library was prepared with unique molecular identifiers. TCRdb passed the PCR reads through MiXCR, listing each CDR3 protein once. The sample records around 210,000 distinct CDR3 sequences, approximately 7% being singletons. V lost 3 bases and J 5 bases, leaving 8 bases between the germline ends. CDR3 size: 13 residues. CDR1 is MDHEN and CDR2 is SYDVKM in the germline V gene. The data originate from a study of T-cell reconstitution after alpha-beta-depleted transplantation in children. Study-level points and caveats: Newly produced T cells mostly accounted for T-cell counts and diversity one year post-transplant. Surviving recipient T cells and thymic progenitors accounted for the high day-60 TCRbeta diversity observed in some patients.

The chain carries TRBV28 and TRBJ2-4; D unresolved. This specimen consisted of PBMCs, obtained before TCRalphabeta/CD19-depleted stem cell transplant. The source of this sequence is a boy between 2 and 10 years old with acute lymphoblastic leukemia, due to receive a stem cell transplant. The DNA of the CDR3 is TGTGCCAGCAGTTTTCCCCAGGAAAACATTCAGTACTTC. This gives the protein CASSFPQENIQYF.